This T cell receptor beta chain was documented in a study of shared clonotypes between healthy human individuals. Some clones are missing from TCRdb's copy, which holds only in-frame ones; the method was immunoSEQ multiplex PCR. The sample includes over a million clones, roughly 97% of them seen just once. The CDR3 has 15 residues. Germline assignment: CDR1 SGDLS and CDR2 YYNGEE. V dropped 1 base and J dropped 4; count of bases not matched to a gene: 2. General observations from the study: Against clonotypes common to all four donors, non-shared ones had lower generation probabilities. Naive subsets, compared against memory subsets, generally had larger estimated richness values. Enrolling few donors narrowed the genetic and exposure-history diversity that was represented.

As concerns this clone: The antigen is undetermined.

The sequencing input was naive CD4+ T cells sorted from blood. Stated subset: CD45RA+ positively selected. The clonotype originates from a man aged 25-45 years in good health. V gene TRBV9 combines with J gene TRBJ2-5; 12 nucleotides align to TRBD1. CDR3: CASSVSGQGAETQYF. DNA of the CDR3: TGTGCCAGCAGCGTATCGGGACAGGGGGCAGAGACCCAGTACTTC.